Following are 19 T cell receptor beta chains from one sample sequenced in a study of blood T cell repertoires in COVID-19. Sequenced by immunoSEQ multiplex PCR; TCRdb stores in-frame clones only, minus some. The sample holds about 98,000 clones; over 70% are singletons and the top ten take 24%. The sample consisted of peripheral blood. These receptor sequences come from a man aged 65 to 79 with acute or convalescent COVID-19.

The chain recombines TRBV9 with TRBJ2-1, with D perhaps TRBD1 (5 bases). The V gene lost 5 bases and the J gene lost 2 bases, with 14 bases spanning the gap. The CDR3 loop spans 15 amino acids. Per germline, CDR1 SGDLS and CDR2 YYNGEE. The CDR3 here is CASRKGDGAYNEQFF. The CDR3 DNA reads as TGTGCCAGCAGGAAAGGGGATGGGGCCTACAATGAGCAGTTCTTC. Using reference TRBV9 and TRBJ2-1 for the parts outside the CDR3, the full variable domain is DSGVTQTPKHLITATGQRVTLRCSPRSGDLSVYWYQQSLDQGLQFLIQYYNGEERAKGNILERFSAQQFPDLHSELNLSSLELGDSALYFCASRKGDGAYNEQFFGPGTRLTVL.

The chain links TRBV5-1 to TRBJ2-5, with a tentative D call TRBD2 (5 bases). The CDR3 length is 13 residues. The V gene's germline CDR1 is SGHRS and CDR2 YFSETQ. The V gene lost 6 bases and the J gene lost 3 bases, with 12 bases spanning the gap. This CDR3 reads CASTPDWKETQYF. For the CDR3, the DNA is TGCGCCAGCACCCCGGACTGGAAAGAGACCCAGTACTTC.

The rearrangement uses TRBV4-2 and TRBJ2-2, with TRBD1 matching over 9 bases. Germline V gives CDR1 LGHNA, CDR2 YNFKEQ. V gave up 5 bases and J gave up 3 bases; unmatched junction bases: 16. The CDR3 length is 19 residues. The CDR3 is CASSSPAGTGKKDTGELFF. CDR3 in DNA: TGTGCCAGCAGCTCCCCGGCCGGGACAGGGAAGAAGGACACCGGGGAGCTGTTTTTT.

The chain uses TRBV9 and TRBJ2-1, with TRBD2 matching 8 bases. The CDR3 is 16 residues long. The V and J ends lost 6 bases and 8 bases, in that order; junction bases with no gene match: 16. Germline CDR1 is SGDLS and CDR2 is YYNGEE. The CDR3 here is CASTQDGRLAYDEQFF. The CDR3 DNA sequence: TGTGCCAGCACCCAAGATGGGAGACTAGCGTACGATGAGCAGTTCTTC. The full variable domain, with the rest looked up from reference TRBV9 and TRBJ2-1, is DSGVTQTPKHLITATGQRVTLRCSPRSGDLSVYWYQQSLDQGLQFLIQYYNGEERAKGNILERFSAQQFPDLHSELNLSSLELGDSALYFCASTQDGRLAYDEQFFGPGTRLTVL.

The rearrangement joins TRBV6-2 or TRBV6-3 to TRBJ2-7; 13 bases line up with TRBD2. The CDR3 runs to 15 residues. Germline V gene sequence: CDR1 MNHEY, CDR2 SVGEGT. The V and J ends lost 5 bases and 0 bases, in that order; junction bases with no gene match: 1. The CDR3, as DNA: TGTGCCAGCAGTAGGACTAGCGGGAGCTCCTACGAGCAGTACTTC. Translating gives CASSRTSGSSYEQYF.

This clone was seen only a few times. CDR3 DNA: TGCAGTGCACAGGGGGAAGAAAAACTGTTTTTT. Translating it yields CSAQGEEKLFF. The chain joins TRBV20-1 to TRBJ1-4; 8 bases are a match to TRBD1. Germline-derived CDR1 and CDR2 are DFQATT and SNEGSKA (reference sequence). This CDR3 comprises 11 residues. The ends lost 6 bases at V and 8 bases at J; junction bases unmatched: 2.

The DNA of the CDR3 is TGTGCCAGCAGCTCCGGGACAGGGATTAATGAAAAACTGTTTTTT. It encodes CASSSGTGINEKLFF. V gene TRBV7-8 combines with J gene TRBJ1-4; TRBD1 matches 9 bases. Germline CDR1 SGHVS, CDR2 FQNEAQ. V shed 4 bases, J shed 4 bases, and the junction held 4 bases outside the gene matches. CDR3 size: 15 residues.

The chain joins TRBV7-6 to TRBJ2-7, with 7 bases aligning to TRBD2. Germline V gene sequence: CDR1 SGHVS, CDR2 FNYEAQ. The CDR3 totals 14 residues. Germline trimming cut 3 bases from V and 3 bases from J; bases unmatched to any gene: 5. The CDR3 loop is CASSFGTGGYEQYF. In nucleotides, the CDR3 is TGTGCCAGCAGCTTTGGGACGGGAGGCTACGAGCAGTACTTC.

This clone appeared a few times. This chain uses TRBV28 with TRBJ2-7; tentative D call: TRBD1 (6 bases). The CDR3 runs 13 residues. The germline CDR1 and CDR2 sequences are MDHEN and SYDVKM. The V end was cut by 7 bases, the J end by 5 bases, with 15 bases between. The CDR3 region is CASTQYRVNEQYF. For the CDR3, the DNA is TGTGCCAGCACACAATACAGGGTCAACGAGCAGTACTTC.

This rearrangement joins TRBV7-9 to TRBJ2-7, with unresolved D. CDR3 length: 12 amino acids. Trimming removed 0 bases at V and 6 bases at J, with 6 bases between. Per the germline V gene, CDR1 is SEHNR and CDR2 is FQNEAQ (reference sequence). CDR3: CASSLAGGEQYF. The CDR3 coding sequence is TGTGCCAGCAGCTTAGCCGGCGGCGAGCAGTACTTC. Full variable domain (remainder filled in from reference TRBV7-9 and TRBJ2-7): DTGVSQNPRHKITKRGQNVTFRCDPISEHNRLYWYRQTLGQGPEFLTYFQNEAQLEKSRLLSDRFSAERPKGSFSTLEIQRTEQGDSAMYLCASSLAGGEQYFGPGTRLTVT.

Note on this clone: Other DNA sequences in this sample translate to the same CDR3. V gene TRBV5-1 combines with J gene TRBJ2-2, with D hard to call. V lost 0 bases to trimming and J lost 2 bases, with 5 bases between them. Germline CDR1 SGHRS, CDR2 YFSETQ. The CDR3 is 14 amino acids. In DNA form, the CDR3 reads TGCGCCAGCAGCTTGGGACAAAACACCGGGGAGCTGTTTTTT. The encoded protein is CASSLGQNTGELFF.

V is TRBV9 and J is TRBJ1-3, with TRBD1 identical over 7 bases. Losses at the gene ends were 3 bases for V and 4 bases for J; bases not matched to a gene: 7. Germline V gene sequence: CDR1 SGDLS, CDR2 YYNGEE. The CDR3 loop spans 15 amino acids. The DNA of the CDR3 is TGTGCCAGCAGCGCCCGACAGGGCGGAGGAAACACCATATATTTT. Its protein product is CASSARQGGGNTIYF.

This clone came up once. The chain has TRBV5-4 and TRBJ2-3; TRBD2 agrees at 8 bases. The germline V gene encodes CDR1 SGHNT and CDR2 YYREEE (reference sequence). J was trimmed by 6 bases and V by 4 bases; bases with no gene match: 7. The CDR3 spans 14 residues. CDR3 DNA sequence: TGTGCCAGCAGCCCTGGACTAGCCTGGGATACGCAGTATTTT. This encodes CASSPGLAWDTQYF.

CDR3: CASSFRDRDLLGNGYTF. CDR3 DNA sequence: TGTGCCAGCAGCTTCCGGGACAGGGATCTTCTGGGAAACGGCTACACCTTC. V gene TRBV7-9 combines with J gene TRBJ1-2; 9 positions match TRBD1. J lost 8 bases, V lost 3 bases, and 16 bases had no gene match. Germline V CDR1 and CDR2: SEHNR, FQNEAQ (reference sequence). This CDR3 contains 17 residues.

Concerning this clone: This may be a read error: a much more frequent sequence differs by one nucleotide. The rearrangement joins TRBV6-2 or TRBV6-3 to TRBJ2-5; 8 bases map to TRBD2. The germline gives CDR1 MNHEY, CDR2 SVGEGT. The CDR3 consists of 17 residues. The CDR3 bases are TGTACCAGCAGTTACGGTGGTAGCGGGGCCTACCAAGAGACCCAGTACTTC. As protein: CTSSYGGSGAYQETQYF.

V usage is TRBV2 and J usage is TRBJ2-7; 8 positions agree with TRBD1. In germline, CDR1 is SNHLY, CDR2 FYNNEI. The CDR3 consists of 13 residues. With V trimmed by 6 bases and J by 4 bases, 5 bases remained unmatched. CDR3 protein: CASRSTGEYEQYF. CDR3 nucleotide sequence: TGTGCCAGCAGATCGACAGGGGAGTACGAGCAGTACTTC.

The J gene is TRBJ2-1, the V gene TRBV25-1; the match to TRBD1 covers 8 bases. CDR3 length equals 13 residues. Germline V gene lookup returns CDR1 MGHDK and CDR2 SYGVNS. J lost 6 bases, V lost 4 bases, and 2 bases had no gene match. CDR3: CASSVTGGNEQFF. The DNA of the CDR3 is TGTGCCAGCAGTGTCACAGGGGGCAATGAGCAGTTCTTC.

The chain is built from TRBV27 and TRBJ2-7; 7 nucleotides match TRBD2. The V gene's germline CDR1 is MNHEY and CDR2 SMNVEV (reference sequence). The V gene end was trimmed by 8 bases and the J gene end by 2 bases; junction bases not matched to a gene: 9. CDR3 size: 14 residues. CDR3 coding DNA: TGTGCCAGCCGGAATTGGGGGGGAACCTACGAGCAGTACTTC. Its protein is CASRNWGGTYEQYF.

V and J are TRBV24-1 and TRBJ1-5; 9 nucleotides match TRBD1. Per germline, CDR1 KGHDR and CDR2 SFDVKD. Germline trimming cut 6 bases from V and 3 bases from J; bases unmatched to any gene: 5. The CDR3 totals 15 residues. The CDR3 here is CATSPGQGYNQPQHF. For the CDR3, the DNA is TGTGCCACCAGTCCGGGACAGGGATACAATCAGCCCCAGCATTTT.